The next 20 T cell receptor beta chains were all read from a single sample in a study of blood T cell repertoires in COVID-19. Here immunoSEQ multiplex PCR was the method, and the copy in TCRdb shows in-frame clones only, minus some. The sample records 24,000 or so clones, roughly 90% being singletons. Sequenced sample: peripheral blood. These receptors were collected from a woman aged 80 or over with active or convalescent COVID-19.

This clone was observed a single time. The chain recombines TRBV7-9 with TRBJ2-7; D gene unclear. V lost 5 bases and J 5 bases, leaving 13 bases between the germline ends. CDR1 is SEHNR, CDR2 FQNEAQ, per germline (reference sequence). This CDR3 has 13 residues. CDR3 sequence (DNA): TGTGCCAGCAGCCCTCCGCTCATAGACGAGCAGTACTTC. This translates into CASSPPLIDEQYF.

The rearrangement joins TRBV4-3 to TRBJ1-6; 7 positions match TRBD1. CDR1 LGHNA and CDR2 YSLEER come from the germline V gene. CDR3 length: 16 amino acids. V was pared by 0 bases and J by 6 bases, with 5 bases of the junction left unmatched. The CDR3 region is CASSQDVEGANSPLHF. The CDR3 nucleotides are TGCGCCAGCAGCCAAGATGTAGAGGGGGCTAATTCACCCCTCCACTTT.

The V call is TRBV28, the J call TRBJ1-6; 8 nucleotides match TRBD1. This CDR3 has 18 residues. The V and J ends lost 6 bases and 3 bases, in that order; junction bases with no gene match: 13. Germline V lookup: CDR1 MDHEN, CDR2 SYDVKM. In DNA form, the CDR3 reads TGTGCCAGCAGCCCCACCGGAGACAGGGGTATCTATAATTCACCCCTCCACTTT. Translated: CASSPTGDRGIYNSPLHF. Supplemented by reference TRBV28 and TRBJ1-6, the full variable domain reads DVKVTQSSRYLVKRTGEKVFLECVQDMDHENMFWYRQDPGLGLRLIYFSYDVKMKEKGDIPEGYSVSREKKERFSLILESASTNQTSMYLCASSPTGDRGIYNSPLHFGNGTRLTVT.

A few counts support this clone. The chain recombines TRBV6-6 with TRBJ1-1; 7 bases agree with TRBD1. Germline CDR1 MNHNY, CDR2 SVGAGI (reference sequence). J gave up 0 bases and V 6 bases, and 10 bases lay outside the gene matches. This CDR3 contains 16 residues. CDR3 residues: CASSHRRTGLNTEAFF. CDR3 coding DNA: TGTGCCAGCAGCCATAGAAGGACAGGTTTGAACACTGAAGCTTTCTTT.

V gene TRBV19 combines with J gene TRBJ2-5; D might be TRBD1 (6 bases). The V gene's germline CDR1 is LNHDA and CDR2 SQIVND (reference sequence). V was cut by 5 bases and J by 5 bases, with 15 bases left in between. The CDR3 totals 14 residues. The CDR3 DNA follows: TGTGCCAGTAGTCTACAGGGTGCCGAGGAGACCCAGTACTTC. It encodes CASSLQGAEETQYF.

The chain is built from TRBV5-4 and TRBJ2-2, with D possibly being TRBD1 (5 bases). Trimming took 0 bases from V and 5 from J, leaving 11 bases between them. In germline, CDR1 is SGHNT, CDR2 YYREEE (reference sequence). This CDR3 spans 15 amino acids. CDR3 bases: TGTGCCAGCAGCTTGGCAGGGTCTCGGACCGGGGAGCTGTTTTTT. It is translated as CASSLAGSRTGELFF.

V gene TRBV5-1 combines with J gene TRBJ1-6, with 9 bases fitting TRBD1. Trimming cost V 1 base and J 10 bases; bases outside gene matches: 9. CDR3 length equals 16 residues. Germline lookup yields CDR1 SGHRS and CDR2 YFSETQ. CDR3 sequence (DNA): TGCGCCAGCAGCTTGAGGCCGGGACAGGGCAACTCACCCCTCCACTTT. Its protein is CASSLRPGQGNSPLHF.

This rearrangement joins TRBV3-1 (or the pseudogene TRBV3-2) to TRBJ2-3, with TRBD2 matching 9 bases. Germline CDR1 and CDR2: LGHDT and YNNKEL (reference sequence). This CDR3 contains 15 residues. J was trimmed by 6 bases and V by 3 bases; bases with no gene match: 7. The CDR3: CASSQTWRGGDTQYF. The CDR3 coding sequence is TGTGCCAGCAGCCAGACCTGGCGGGGGGGCGATACGCAGTATTTT.

CDR3 DNA sequence: TGTGCCAGCAGCTTCGGGACTGGCCAATACAATGAGCAGTTCTTC. It yields the protein CASSFGTGQYNEQFF. The chain couples TRBV7-9 to TRBJ2-1; possible D gene TRBD2, 6 bases. CDR1 and CDR2 (germline): SEHNR, FQNEAQ (reference sequence). The V gene lost 3 bases and the J gene lost 4 bases, with 13 bases spanning the gap. The CDR3 length is 15 residues.

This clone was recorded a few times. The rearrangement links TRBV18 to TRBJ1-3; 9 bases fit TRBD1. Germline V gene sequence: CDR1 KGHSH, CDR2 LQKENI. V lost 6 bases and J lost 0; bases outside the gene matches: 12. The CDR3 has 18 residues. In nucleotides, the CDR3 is TGTGCCAGCTCCACGGCGGGGACAGGGCGCATCTCTGGAAACACCATATATTTT. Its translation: CASSTAGTGRISGNTIYF.

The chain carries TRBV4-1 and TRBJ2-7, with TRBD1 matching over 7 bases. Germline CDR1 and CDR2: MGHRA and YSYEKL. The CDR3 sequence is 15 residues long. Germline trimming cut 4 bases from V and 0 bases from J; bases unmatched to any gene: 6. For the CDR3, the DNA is TGCGCCAGCAGCCGCCTGGGACAGTCCTCCTACGAGCAGTACTTC. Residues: CASSRLGQSSYEQYF.

The CDR3 DNA reads TGTGCCAGCTCACCTGCAGGGTATGGCACTGAAGCTTTCTTT. This sequence encodes CASSPAGYGTEAFF. The rearrangement uses TRBV18 and TRBJ1-1; D is perhaps TRBD1 (5 bases). V was pared by 3 bases and J by 4 bases, with 12 bases between. CDR1 is KGHSH, CDR2 LQKENI, per germline. This CDR3 comprises 14 residues. Using reference TRBV18 and TRBJ1-1 for the parts outside the CDR3, the full variable domain is NAGVMQNPRHLVRRRGQEARLRCSPMKGHSHVYWYRQLPEEGLKFMVYLQKENIIDESGMPKERFSAEFPKEGPSILRIQQVVRGDSAAYFCASSPAGYGTEAFFGQGTRLTVV.

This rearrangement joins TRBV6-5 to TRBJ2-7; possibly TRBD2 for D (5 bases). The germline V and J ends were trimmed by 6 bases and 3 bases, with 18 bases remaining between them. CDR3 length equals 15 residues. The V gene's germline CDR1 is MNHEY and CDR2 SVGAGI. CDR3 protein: CASSYAAGEGYEQYF. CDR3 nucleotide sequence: TGTGCCAGCAGCTACGCGGCCGGGGAAGGCTACGAGCAGTACTTC.

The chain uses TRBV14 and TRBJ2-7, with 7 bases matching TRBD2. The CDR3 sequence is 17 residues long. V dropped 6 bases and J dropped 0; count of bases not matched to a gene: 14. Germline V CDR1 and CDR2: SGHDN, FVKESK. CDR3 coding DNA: TGTGCCAGCAGTGCGGCTAGCGGAAAACTTTTCTCCTACGAGCAGTACTTC. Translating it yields CASSAASGKLFSYEQYF.

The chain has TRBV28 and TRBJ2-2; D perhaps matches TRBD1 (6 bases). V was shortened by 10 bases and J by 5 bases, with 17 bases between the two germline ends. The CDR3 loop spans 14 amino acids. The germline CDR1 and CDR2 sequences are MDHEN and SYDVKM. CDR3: CAIQGPLTTGELFF. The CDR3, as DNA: TGTGCCATCCAGGGGCCGCTCACTACCGGGGAGCTGTTTTTT.

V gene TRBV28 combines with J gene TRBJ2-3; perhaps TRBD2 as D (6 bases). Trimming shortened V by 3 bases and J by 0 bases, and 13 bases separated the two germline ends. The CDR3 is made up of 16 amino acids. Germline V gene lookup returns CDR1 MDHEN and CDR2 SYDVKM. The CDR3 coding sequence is TGTGCCAGCAGTTTTCAAGCGGGTGGGAGCACAGATACGCAGTATTTT. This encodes CASSFQAGGSTDTQYF.

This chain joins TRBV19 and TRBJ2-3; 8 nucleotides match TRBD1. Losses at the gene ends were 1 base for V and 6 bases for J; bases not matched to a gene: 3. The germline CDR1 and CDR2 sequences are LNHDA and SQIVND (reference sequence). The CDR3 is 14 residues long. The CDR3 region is CASSIGTGLDTQYF. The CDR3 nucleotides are TGTGCCAGTAGTATAGGGACAGGGTTGGATACGCAGTATTTT.

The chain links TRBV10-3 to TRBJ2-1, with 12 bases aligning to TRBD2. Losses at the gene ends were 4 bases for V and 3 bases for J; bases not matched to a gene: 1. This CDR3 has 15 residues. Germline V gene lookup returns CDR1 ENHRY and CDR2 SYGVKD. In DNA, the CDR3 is TGTGCCATCAGTGTGGGACTAGCGGGCTACAATGAGCAGTTCTTC. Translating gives CAISVGLAGYNEQFF.

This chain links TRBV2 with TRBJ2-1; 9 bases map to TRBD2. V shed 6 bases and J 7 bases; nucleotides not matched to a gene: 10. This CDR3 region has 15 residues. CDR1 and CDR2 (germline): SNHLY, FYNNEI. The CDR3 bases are TGTGCCAGCAGCTTTGGGGCGGGGGGGCAGAATGAGCAGTTCTTC. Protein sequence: CASSFGAGGQNEQFF.

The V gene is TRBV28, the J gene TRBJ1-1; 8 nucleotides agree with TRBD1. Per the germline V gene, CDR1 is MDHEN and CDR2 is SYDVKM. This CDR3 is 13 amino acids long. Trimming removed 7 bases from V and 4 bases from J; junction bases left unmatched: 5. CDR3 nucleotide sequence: TGTGCCAGCAATTACAGGGGGAGCACTGAAGCTTTCTTT. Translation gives CASNYRGSTEAFF.